What follows is one T cell receptor beta chain and its context. Its recognized antigen is unknown. Base qualities are not at hand, and no much larger clone is one base apart. The library came from the immunoSEQ multiplex PCR assay. For the multiplex PCR, a mixture combining 60 forward primers for TCR Vbeta segments and 13 reverse primers for TCR Jbeta segments was used. The CDR3 region of rearranged TCR beta genes was amplified from genomic DNA with a multiplex PCR assay. The amplified TCR beta libraries were sequenced on the Illumina HiSeq System as 87-base-pair reads. The published analysis was carried out like this. Across the 670 or so repertoires, a later analysis counted some 80 million unique TCR beta chains, roughly 11 million of which were shared by at least two donors. Raw reads were error-corrected and collapsed into unique sequences by a nearest-neighbor algorithm in which closely related sequences were merged to remove PCR and sequencing errors. V, D and J gene segments were assigned by aligning CDR3 sequences to IMGT reference sequences. Each retained sequence needed at least a six-nucleotide match to both a V gene segment and a J gene segment. Rearrangements were called productive when the CDR3 lacked stop codons and stayed in frame with V and J; all others were non-productive. CDR3 was defined according to IMGT convention as the region running from the second conserved V-encoded cysteine to the conserved J-encoded phenylalanine. The earlier analysis of about 640 of the donors excluded any sequence lacking an unambiguous match to a single V gene segment. An earlier analysis of several hundred of the donors called V segments functional above 56.7% productive rearrangements and segregating when the between-donor standard deviation exceeded 5%. A statistical classification framework was built for diagnosing cytomegalovirus status from the catalog of TCR beta chain sequences. A later analysis assigned V and J genes by comparing TCR nucleotide sequences with IMGT/GENE-DB human TR gene sequences. A later analysis assigned CDR3 sequences and most-parsimonious VDJ recombination scenarios with the TCRdist pipeline. In a later analysis, every TCR beta chain was defined by the combination of its CDR3 amino acid sequence and its V-gene family, and reads without a unique V-gene family were dropped. As a way to deal with suspected cross-contamination and a sequencing artifact, a later analysis dropped approximately 590 nucleotide sequences that were highly shared and had low generation probability. In a later analysis, a clonal expansion index was calculated for each public chain from normalized within-repertoire ranks of inferred template counts. In a later analysis, generation probabilities were computed with a VDJ recombination model fitted to out-of-frame rearrangements, and the resulting probabilities were checked against IGoR. A later analysis scored TCR-TCR, TCR-HLA and TCR-CMV co-occurrence with hypergeometric tests, applying a repertoire-size bias correction to TCR pairs. To estimate false discovery rates, a later analysis permuted the HLA or CMV assignments 20 times. In a later analysis, co-occurring TCRs were grouped using DBSCAN, and TCRdist sequence similarity was added for clustering within HLA-allele-positive subsets. Repertoires with fewer than 30,000 or more than 120,000 public chains were left out of co-occurrence clustering, as were a handful of repertoires with anomalous nucleotide sharing. As stored in TCRdb, this immuneACCESS dataset retains in-frame rearrangements with V and J assigned. A fraction of the clones does not appear; measured against another copy, unresolved V genes explain less than half of the discrepancy, and the remainder lacks a known reason. The D gene and trimming were derived from the DNA, and the V and J assignments and clone size from that table. In this sample the table shows just over 200,000 clones, 70% to 85% of which occur a single time. About 1.8% of the sample is taken by the ten largest.

The cohort comprised under 700 healthy bone marrow donors. All cohort members were sampled while nominally healthy, although unrecorded immune exposures were likely present. The donor was CMV seronegative and was included in the group of 352 seronegative cohort members. A peripheral blood sample was collected from each donor, and TCR beta sequencing was performed on peripheral blood mononuclear cells. Genomic DNA was extracted from the blood cell samples with the Qiagen DNeasy Blood Extraction Kit. The source of the sample is a study of cytomegalovirus exposure and HLA in healthy donors (dated by TCRdb to about 2017). For the study in its entirety: An earlier analysis of 587 of the donors reported about 290 Gb of sequence data and some 100 million unique TCR beta sequences from roughly 200 million T cells. Approximately 310 gigabases of sequencing data and about 92 million unique TCR sequences made up an early release that covered roughly 670 HLA-typed donors. In the later analysis, no new phenotypic data were used to find candidate immune exposures; instead, reliance was placed on TCR beta sequences and their occurrence across donors. Typing coverage differed by locus: A, B, C, DRB1 and DQB1 were typed in roughly 620-630 donors, DQA1 in roughly 500, DPA1 in approximately 610, and DPB1 in just under 480. The T cell repertoires of some 700 subjects were profiled by immunosequencing and related to cytomegalovirus serostatus. A handful of DR-DQ haplotypes were handled as single units for association and clustering because linkage in the cohort was strong. To decide whether each TCR beta V gene segment behaved as functional or pseudogenic, an earlier analysis of fewer than 750 of the donors relied on high-throughput TCR beta sequencing. High-throughput TCR immunosequencing, statistical association of individual TCRs with disease status, and machine learning were combined to predict cytomegalovirus infection status. Among the roughly 370 genotyped donors, roughly 80% belonged to the genetic ancestry cluster associated with self-reported Caucasian donors. A later analysis re-analyzed previously published TCR beta repertoires from about 730 donors and added high-resolution HLA genotyping to study TCR occurrence patterns. Along with the approximately 700-subject first cohort, a separate validation cohort of more than 90 different subjects was used. In a later genetic analysis, genome-wide SNP genotypes for about 65% of the roughly 700 donors were used, and that subset was treated as a discovery cohort. The study aimed to test whether cataloging public T cell receptors could reveal signatures of past pathogen exposure. All discovery cohort repertoires had been generated on a single sequencing platform. Class I and class II HLA loci were covered by the typing at four-digit resolution. Among about 360 genotyped donors of the cohort, an average of 235,054 unique TCR beta nucleotide sequences were sequenced per donor, roughly 18% of them non-productive. Donor age, sex, ethnicity and CMV serostatus were compiled alongside the repertoire data. General conclusions and limits of the study: Several of the top co-occurrence clusters appeared to be linked to parvovirus B19, influenza, CMV and Epstein-Barr virus, according to a later analysis. Strong co-occurrence of HLA alleles, especially DR and DQ, made assigning TCR associations to individual alleles difficult. Because HLA typing was unavailable for some donors at each locus, only the typed subset was used in association tests. A total of 164 TCR beta chains were listed by the study as associated with cytomegalovirus. Correlated functional status among segregating V segments might be attributable to linkage disequilibrium, but an unknown experimental factor could not be ruled out. Compared with equally common non-associated chains, HLA-associated TCR beta chains in a later analysis were more clonally expanded and had lower generation probabilities. CMV serostatus was the only immune exposure information available for the cohort. The earlier analysis of fewer than 750 of the donors excluded 15 to 20 rarely observed V segments, including chromosome 9 orphons, because counts were too low. In a later genetic analysis, fewer N-insertions in productive TCRs were reported among donors in an Asian-associated ancestry cluster than the roughly 640-donor mean. In a later analysis, TCR association rates were found to vary across HLA loci, with the most associated TCRs seen for DRB1 alleles and the fewest for HLA-C alleles. Because the 87-base-pair reads could not distinguish some IMGT-functional V segments, including TRBV6-2 and TRBV6-3, those segments were excluded. In vitro tests confirmed that a few of the cytomegalovirus-associated TCR beta chains recognize cytomegalovirus antigens. Cytomegalovirus status was reported to be diagnosed by the classifier with high specificity and sensitivity in both the original and validation cohorts. In an earlier analysis of approximately 590 of the donors, most TCR beta V segments appeared in productive rearrangements about 87% or about 30% of the time, broadly matching IMGT annotations. Most CMV-associated TCR beta chains appeared to be HLA-restricted in a later analysis, and the HLA associations seemed to be driven largely by CMV exposure. In a later analysis, 16,951 TCR beta sequences were associated with specific HLA alleles at a false discovery rate of 0.05. A further reported finding was that TCR beta sequences accurately predicted the HLA-A and HLA-B alleles for most subjects in the first cohort. This cohort had only TCR beta chains sequenced, and the lack of alpha or paired-chain data limited which features could be detected. A cluster of highly shared sequence variants was judged likely to be a technical artifact of the sequencing pipeline. It was suggested by the authors that the approach could potentially be generalized to other disease states and immunological phenotypes. Most TCR sequences were seen in very few donors, while some public TCRs were found in many individuals. Sequencing depth was assumed to be roughly uniform across donors in the presence/absence analyses, though that assumption may not hold. An association between a missense DCLRE1C variant and V-gene and J-gene trimming of TCR beta chains was found in a later genetic analysis and replicated in an independent cohort.

The CDR3 spans 13 residues, from the cysteine through the phenylalanine. Of all the DNA, just the CDR3 is kept, 39 bases in frame from base 1. The V end loses 7 bases and the J end loses 0 bases, and a stretch of 9 bases separates them. Taken from the germline V gene (reference sequence), the CDR1 and CDR2 loops are MNHNY and SVGAGI. The chain is assembled from TRBV6-6 and TRBJ1-1; the D gene is not confidently resolved. The receptor was isolated from a man over 45 in good health and CMV-seronegative. Sequencing input: PBMCs. The DNA sequence reads TGTGCCAGCACCTCGGAGATGAACACTGAAGCTTTCTTT. Its coded protein is CASTSEMNTEAFF.